The subject of this entry is one T cell receptor beta chain. This sample was included in a study of T cell clones after liver transplantation. Study background: Until 12-24 months post-transplant, subjects got standard immunosuppression and no induction.

Assay used: immunoSEQ multiplex PCR; TCRdb lists only in-frame clones, some missing. This sample carries more than 15,000 clones, 88% of them seen once, and the ten largest clones take 10% to 15%. V dropped 5 bases and J dropped 7; count of bases not matched to a gene: 0. Germline loops: CDR1 LNHDA, CDR2 SQIVND (reference sequence). This CDR3 spans 13 amino acids. The V and J genes are TRBV19 and TRBJ2-2, with TRBD2 matching 11 bases. This specimen consisted of CD8+ T cells from blood, obtained before liver transplant. The clonotype comes from a human donor who received a liver transplant. The CDR3 bases are TGTGCCAGTAGTGGGACTAGCGGCGGGGAGCTGTTTTTT. It translates to CASSGTSGGELFF.